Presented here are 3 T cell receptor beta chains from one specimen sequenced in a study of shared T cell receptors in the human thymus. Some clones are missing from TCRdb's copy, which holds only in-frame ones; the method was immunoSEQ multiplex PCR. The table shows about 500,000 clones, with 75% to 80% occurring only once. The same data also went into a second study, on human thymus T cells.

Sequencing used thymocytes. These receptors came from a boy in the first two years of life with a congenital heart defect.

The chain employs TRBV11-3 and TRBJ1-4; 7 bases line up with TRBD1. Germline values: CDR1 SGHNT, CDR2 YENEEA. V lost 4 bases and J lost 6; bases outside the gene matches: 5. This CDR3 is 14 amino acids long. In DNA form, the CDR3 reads TGTGCCAGCAGCTCCAGGGGGAATTATGAAAAACTGTTTTTT. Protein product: CASSSRGNYEKLFF.

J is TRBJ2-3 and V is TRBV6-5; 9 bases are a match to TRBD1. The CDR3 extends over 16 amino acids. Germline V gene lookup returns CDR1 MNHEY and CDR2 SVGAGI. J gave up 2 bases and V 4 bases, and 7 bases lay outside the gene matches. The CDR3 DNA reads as TGTGCCAGCAGTTGGCGGGACAGGGTGGACACAGATACGCAGTATTTT. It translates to CASSWRDRVDTDTQYF.

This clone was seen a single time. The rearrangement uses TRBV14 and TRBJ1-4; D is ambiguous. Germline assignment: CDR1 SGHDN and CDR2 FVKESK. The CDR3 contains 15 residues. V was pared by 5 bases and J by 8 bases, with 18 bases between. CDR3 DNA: TGTGCCAGCAGCTCCCGACCCCTCCCGAGGGAAAAACTGTTTTTT. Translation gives CASSSRPLPREKLFF.